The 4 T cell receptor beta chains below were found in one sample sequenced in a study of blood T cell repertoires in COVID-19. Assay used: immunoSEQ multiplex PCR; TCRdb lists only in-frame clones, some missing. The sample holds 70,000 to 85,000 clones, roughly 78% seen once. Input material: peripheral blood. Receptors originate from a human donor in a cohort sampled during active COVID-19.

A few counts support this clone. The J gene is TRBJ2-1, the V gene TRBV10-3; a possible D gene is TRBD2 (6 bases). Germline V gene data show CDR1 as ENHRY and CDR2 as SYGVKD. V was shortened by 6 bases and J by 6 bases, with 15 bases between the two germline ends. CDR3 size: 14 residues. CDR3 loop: CAISVGSGVNEQFF. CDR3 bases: TGTGCCATCAGCGTCGGTTCGGGGGTCAATGAGCAGTTCTTC.

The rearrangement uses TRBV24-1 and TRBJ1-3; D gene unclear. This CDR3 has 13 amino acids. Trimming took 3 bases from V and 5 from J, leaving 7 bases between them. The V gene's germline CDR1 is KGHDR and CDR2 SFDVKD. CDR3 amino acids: CATSDNIRNTIYF. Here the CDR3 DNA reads TGTGCCACCAGTGATAACATAAGAAACACCATATATTTT.

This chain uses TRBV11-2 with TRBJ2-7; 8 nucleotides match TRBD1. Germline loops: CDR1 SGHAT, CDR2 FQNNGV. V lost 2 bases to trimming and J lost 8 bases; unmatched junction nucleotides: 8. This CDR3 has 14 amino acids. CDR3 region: CASSLYGTGAKQYF. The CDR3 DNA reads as TGTGCCAGCAGCTTATACGGGACAGGCGCCAAGCAGTACTTC.

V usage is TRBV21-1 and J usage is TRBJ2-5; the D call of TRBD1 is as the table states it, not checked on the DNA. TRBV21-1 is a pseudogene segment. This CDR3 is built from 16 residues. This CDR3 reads CASSKYRDSPQETQYF. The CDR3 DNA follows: TGTGCCAGCAGCAAATACCGGGACAGCCCTCAAGAGACCCAGTACTTC.